Here is one TCR beta chain with its context. This clonotype was recorded only once. Its antigen is currently not known. Base qualities are not recorded, but no much larger clone differs from it by a single base. These data are taken from a study of blood T cells in healthy people across ages (dated by TCRdb to between 2014 and 2016). Background on the whole study: In model experiments, template switching captured roughly one uniquely barcoded TCR beta cDNA molecule for every two T cells. To avoid experimental bias, donors of different ages were distributed randomly across sequencing lanes. Using deep sequencing normalized with unique cDNA molecular identifiers, the study measured how TCR beta repertoire diversity changes with age. The donors were split into four age groups: young (average about 15 years), middle-aged (roughly 39), aged (approximately 60) and long-lived (roughly 80). For two donors (one aged 18 to 30 and one aged 80 or older), the study analyzed two additional independent replicas of 1 million unique cDNA reads from the same blood draw.

Systemically healthy Caucasian individuals from Russia, 35 to 50 in total and aged about 6 to 95 years, were included as donors. Around 10 milliliters of peripheral blood were collected from each donor into EDTA-treated Vacutainer tubes. Ficoll-Paque density-gradient centrifugation was used to isolate PBMCs, with at least 6 million obtained per sample. Total RNA, at least 6 micrograms per sample, was extracted from PBMCs with Trizol reagent. For every donor, an aliquot of PBMCs went through flow cytometry to measure the percentages of naive CD45RAhigh/CD27high T cells. The library was produced with 5' RACE. Instrument used: Illumina HiSeq 2500. A second roughly 6 to 12 cycle PCR used a sample-barcoded 5' primer and a J-beta primer mix. Each TCR beta cDNA molecule received a unique molecular identifier from a template-switch 5' adaptor carrying 12 random nucleotides. At least 2.5 million CDR3-containing paired-end reads were obtained from each sample. First-strand cDNA synthesis was performed from all RNA using the Mint cDNA synthesis kit, with priming by a TRBC-specific oligonucleotide. Following uracil-DNA glycosylase treatment, a first 18-cycle PCR with universal primers M1SS and BC2_uni_R was performed on all cDNA. As for the original processing: Each sample was normalized by randomly selecting 1 million high-quality reads, each carrying a distinct molecular identifier. Instead of being binned into consensus sequences, reads that shared molecular identifiers were thrown out. MiTCR, set to a Q25 quality threshold and the strictest error-elimination algorithm, was used for CDR3 identification, clonotype clustering and error correction. A nonparametric unseen species model using Euler transformation provided a lower-bound estimate of total TCR beta diversity. The public reads were quality trimmed at Q25 with fastp and then assembled into clones with MiXCR by TCRdb, keeping productive beta chains. Rows merge per CDR3 protein into single entries with the most common DNA and genes. The authors' filters were not applied to this entry. For this sample the table gives nearly 1 million distinct CDR3 sequences, of which 51% were detected only once. The ten top clones hold over 20% of the sample.

Overall study results and their limits: Observed TCR beta diversity per million T cells fell roughly linearly with age, and a significant reduction was already apparent by age around 40. Because donor CMV infection status was unknown, age-related changes in expanded clonotypes were potentially confounded. Conclusive comparison of naive and antigen-experienced compartments was prevented by the profiling of bulk unsorted PBMCs. Observed TCR beta diversity correlated strongly with the percentage of naive T cells measured by flow cytometry. Estimates of total diversity based on one million sequenced T cells were considered lower bounds and underestimates. The long-lived group showed more naive CD4+ T cells, fewer expanded clones and increased TCR diversity than the aged group, suggesting age selection.

Trimming at the junction amounts to 5 bases on V and 8 bases on J, and the germline ends lie 16 bases apart. The CDR3 starts with the cysteine, ends with the phenylalanine, and has 14 residues. Of the read, only the CDR3 DNA is kept; its 42 bases are in frame from base 1. As encoded in the germline V gene, CDR1 is SGHAT while CDR2 is FQNNGV. The sequencing sample was made of blood. This chain joins TRBV11-2 to TRBJ2-1, with the D gene too uncertain to name. The sequence came from a woman aged 55-75 years in good health. The CDR3 protein sequence reads: CASSKNGRVDEQFF. The DNA is as follows: TGTGCCAGCAGCAAGAATGGAAGGGTCGATGAGCAGTTCTTC.